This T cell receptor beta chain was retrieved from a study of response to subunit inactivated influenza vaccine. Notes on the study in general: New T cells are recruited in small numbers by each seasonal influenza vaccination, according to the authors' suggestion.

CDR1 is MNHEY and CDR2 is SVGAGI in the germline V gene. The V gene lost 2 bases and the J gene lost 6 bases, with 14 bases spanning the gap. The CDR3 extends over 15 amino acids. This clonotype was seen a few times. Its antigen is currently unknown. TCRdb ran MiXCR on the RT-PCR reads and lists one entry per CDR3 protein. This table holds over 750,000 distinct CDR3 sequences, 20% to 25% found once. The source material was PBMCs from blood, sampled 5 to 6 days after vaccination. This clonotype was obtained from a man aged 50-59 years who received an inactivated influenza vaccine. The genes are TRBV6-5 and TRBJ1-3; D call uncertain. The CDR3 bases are TGTGCCAGCAGTTACAGCAGGAATGAGGAAAACACCATATATTTT. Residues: CASSYSRNEENTIYF.